The source of this T cell receptor beta chain is a study of T-cell memory formation after mild COVID-19. TCRdb passed the 5' RACE reads through MiXCR, listing each CDR3 protein once. This sample yields roughly 450,000 distinct CDR3 sequences, of which about 20% are seen a single time; 20% to 25% belongs to the top ten. This clonotype has a handful of counts. CDR3 length: 15 amino acids. Germline CDR1 and CDR2: SGHDN and FVKESK. V was shortened by 4 bases and J by 0 bases, with 10 bases between the two germline ends. The sequenced material came from PBMCs or a T cell subset sorted from them (not recorded which). The TCR sequence derives from a man in his late teens or twenties who had mild COVID-19 (a few samples of this study predate the infection). Cell type and time point are not known. The chain employs TRBV14 and TRBJ2-1, with no clear D. The CDR3: CASSPDPSSYNEQFF. The CDR3, as DNA: TGTGCCAGCAGCCCGGACCCAAGCTCCTACAATGAGCAGTTCTTC. Using reference TRBV14 and TRBJ2-1 for the parts outside the CDR3, the full variable domain is EAGVTQFPSHSVIEKGQTVTLRCDPISGHDNLYWYRRVMGKEIKFLLHFVKESKQDESGMPNNRFLAERTGGTYSTLKVQPAELEDSGVYFCASSPDPSSYNEQFFGPGTRLTVL.